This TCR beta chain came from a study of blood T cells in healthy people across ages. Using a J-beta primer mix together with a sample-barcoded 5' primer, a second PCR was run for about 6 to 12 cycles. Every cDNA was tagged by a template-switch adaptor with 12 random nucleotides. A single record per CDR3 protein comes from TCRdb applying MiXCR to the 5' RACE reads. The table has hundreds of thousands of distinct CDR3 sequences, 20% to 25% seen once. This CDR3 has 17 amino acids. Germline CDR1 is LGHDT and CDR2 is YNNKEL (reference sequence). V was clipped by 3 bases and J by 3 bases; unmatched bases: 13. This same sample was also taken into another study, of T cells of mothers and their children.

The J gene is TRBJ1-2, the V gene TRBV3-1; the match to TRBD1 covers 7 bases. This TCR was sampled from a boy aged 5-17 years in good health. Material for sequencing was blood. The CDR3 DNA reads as TGTGCCAGCAGCCAGGGTACAGGGGACGGATCACACTATGGCTACACCTTC. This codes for CASSQGTGDGSHYGYTF. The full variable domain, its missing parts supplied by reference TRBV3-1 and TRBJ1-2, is DTAVSQTPKYLVTQMGNDKSIKCEQNLGHDTMYWYKQDSKKFLKIMFSYNNKELIINETVPNRFSPKSPDKAHLNLHINSLELGDSAVYFCASSQGTGDGSHYGYTFGSGTRLTVV.